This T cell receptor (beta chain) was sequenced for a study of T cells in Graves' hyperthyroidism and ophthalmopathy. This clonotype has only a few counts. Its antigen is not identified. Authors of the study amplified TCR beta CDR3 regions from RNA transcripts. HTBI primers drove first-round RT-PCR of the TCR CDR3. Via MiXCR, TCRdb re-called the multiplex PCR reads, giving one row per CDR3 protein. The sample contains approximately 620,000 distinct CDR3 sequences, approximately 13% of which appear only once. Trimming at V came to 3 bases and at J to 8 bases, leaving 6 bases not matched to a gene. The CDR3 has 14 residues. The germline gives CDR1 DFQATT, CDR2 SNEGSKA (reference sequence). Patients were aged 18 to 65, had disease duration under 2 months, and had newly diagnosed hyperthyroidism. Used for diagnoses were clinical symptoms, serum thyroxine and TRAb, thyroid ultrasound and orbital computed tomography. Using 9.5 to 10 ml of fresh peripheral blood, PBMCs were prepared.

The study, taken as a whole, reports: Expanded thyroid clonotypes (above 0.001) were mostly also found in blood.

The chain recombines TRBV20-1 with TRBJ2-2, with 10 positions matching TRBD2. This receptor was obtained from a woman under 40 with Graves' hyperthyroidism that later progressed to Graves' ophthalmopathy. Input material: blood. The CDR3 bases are TGCAGTGCTAGTTTGGCTAGCGGGAGTGGGGAGCTGTTTTTT. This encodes CSASLASGSGELFF.